The 4 T cell receptor beta chains below all came from one sample that was sequenced in a study of tumor-infiltrating lymphocytes in primary liver carcinoma. The input was approximately 0.45 ug total RNA; TCR beta cDNA was made from it with a constant-region primer. Three nested multiplex PCR rounds, a slightly modified ARM-PCR method, built the TCR beta libraries. Forward primers for TRBV1-TRBV30 and a C-beta reverse primer served the first two PCR rounds, at roughly 10 cycles each. MiXCR, run by TCRdb on the multiplex PCR reads, gives a single entry per CDR3 protein. The table shows about 200,000 distinct CDR3 sequences, with about 85% occurring only once. Joint extraction of RNA and DNA used 20-30 mg of bulk tissue that was unsorted. The source material was tumor tissue from primary liver carcinoma. Every receptor here comes from a man aged 35 to 55 with primary liver carcinoma and hepatitis B virus infection.

This clonotype turned up a few times. An end of the junction differs from the germline gene, which may be a read error. The chain couples TRBV11-2 to TRBJ2-1, with D perhaps matching TRBD2 (5 bases). The germline V gene encodes CDR1 SGHAT and CDR2 FQNNGV. The CDR3 is made up of 16 amino acids. In DNA form, the CDR3 reads TGTGCCAGCAGCTTAGATCGTTTAGCGTTGGGGAATGAGCAATTCTTC. It is translated as CASSLDRLALGNEQFF.

With regard to this clonotype: One end of the junction is discordant with germline, which a read error may explain. The chain employs TRBV10-3 and TRBJ2-1; the D is unclear. Germline V gives CDR1 ENHRY, CDR2 SYGVKD. The CDR3 is 15 residues long. The CDR3 DNA is TGTGCCATCAGGGCTAGTGGGATCTCCTACAATAAGCAGTTCTTC. Protein: CAIRASGISYNKQFF.

This rearrangement joins TRBV12-3 or TRBV12-4 to TRBJ2-3; no clear D. The CDR3 spans 12 residues. The germline V and J ends were trimmed by 9 bases and 6 bases, with 13 bases remaining between them. The CDR3 DNA reads TGTGCCAGTAGTCCCTTCAGTGATACGCAGTATTTT. Protein: CASSPFSDTQYF.

As for this clonotype: Mismatch with germline at one junction end may stem from a read error. V usage is TRBV6-1 and J usage is TRBJ2-1; D not resolved. In germline, CDR1 is MNHNS, CDR2 SASEGT. This CDR3 spans 13 amino acids. The CDR3 sequence: CASNIGTYNEQFF. In DNA form, the CDR3 reads TGTGCTAGCAATATTGGAACATACAATGAGCAGTTCTTC.